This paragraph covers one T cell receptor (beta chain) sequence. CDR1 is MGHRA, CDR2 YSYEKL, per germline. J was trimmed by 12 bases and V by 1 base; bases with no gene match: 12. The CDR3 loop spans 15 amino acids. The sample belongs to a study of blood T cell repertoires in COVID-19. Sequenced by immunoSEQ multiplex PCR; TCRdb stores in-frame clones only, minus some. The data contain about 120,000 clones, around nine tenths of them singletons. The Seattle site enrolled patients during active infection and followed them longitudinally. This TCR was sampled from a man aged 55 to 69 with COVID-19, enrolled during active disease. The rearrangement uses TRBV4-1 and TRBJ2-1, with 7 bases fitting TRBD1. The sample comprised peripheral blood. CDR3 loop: CASSQAHDPTGVQFF. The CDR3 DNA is TGCGCCAGCAGCCAAGCTCACGACCCCACAGGGGTGCAGTTCTTC.